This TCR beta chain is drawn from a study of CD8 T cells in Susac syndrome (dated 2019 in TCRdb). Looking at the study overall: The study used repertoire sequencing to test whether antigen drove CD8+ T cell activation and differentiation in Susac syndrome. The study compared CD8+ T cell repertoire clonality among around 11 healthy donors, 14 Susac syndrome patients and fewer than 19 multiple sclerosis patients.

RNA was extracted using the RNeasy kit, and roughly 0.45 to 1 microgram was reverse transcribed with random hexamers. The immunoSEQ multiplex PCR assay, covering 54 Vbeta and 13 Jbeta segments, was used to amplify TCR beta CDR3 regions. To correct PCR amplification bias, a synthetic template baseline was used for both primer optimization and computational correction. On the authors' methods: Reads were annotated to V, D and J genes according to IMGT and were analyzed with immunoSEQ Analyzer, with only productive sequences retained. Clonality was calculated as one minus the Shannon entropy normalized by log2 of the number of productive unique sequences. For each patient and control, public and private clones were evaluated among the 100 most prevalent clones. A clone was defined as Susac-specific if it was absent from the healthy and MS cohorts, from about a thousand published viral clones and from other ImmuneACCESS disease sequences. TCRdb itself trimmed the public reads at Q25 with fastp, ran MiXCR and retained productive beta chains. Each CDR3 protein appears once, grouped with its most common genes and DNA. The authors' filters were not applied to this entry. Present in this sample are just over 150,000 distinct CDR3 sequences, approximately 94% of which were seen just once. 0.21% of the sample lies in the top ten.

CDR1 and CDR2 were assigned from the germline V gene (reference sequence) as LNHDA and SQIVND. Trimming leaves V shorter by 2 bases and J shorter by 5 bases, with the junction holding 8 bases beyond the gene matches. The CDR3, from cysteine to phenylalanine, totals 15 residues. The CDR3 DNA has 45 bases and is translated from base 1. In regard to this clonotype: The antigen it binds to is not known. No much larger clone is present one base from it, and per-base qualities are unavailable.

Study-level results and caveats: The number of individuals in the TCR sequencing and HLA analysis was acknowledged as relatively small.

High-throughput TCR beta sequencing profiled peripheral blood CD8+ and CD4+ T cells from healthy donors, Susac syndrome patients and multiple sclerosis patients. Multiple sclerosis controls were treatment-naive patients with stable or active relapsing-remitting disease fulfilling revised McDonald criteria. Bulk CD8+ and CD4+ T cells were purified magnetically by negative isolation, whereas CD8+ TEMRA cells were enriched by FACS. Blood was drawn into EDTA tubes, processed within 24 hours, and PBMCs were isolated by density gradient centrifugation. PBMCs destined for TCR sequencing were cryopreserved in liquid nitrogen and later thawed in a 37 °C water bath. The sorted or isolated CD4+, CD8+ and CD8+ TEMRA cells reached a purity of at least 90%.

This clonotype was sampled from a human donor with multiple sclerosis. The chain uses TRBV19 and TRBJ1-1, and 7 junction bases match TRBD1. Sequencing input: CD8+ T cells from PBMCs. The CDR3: CASSITGARGTEAFF. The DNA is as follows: TGTGCCAGTAGTATAACAGGGGCACGGGGGACTGAAGCTTTCTTT.